This TCR beta chain was recorded in a study of glioma-infiltrating T cells after dendritic cell vaccination (TCRdb year 2016). About the study as a whole: The cohort included some 15 glioblastoma patients drawn from Phase I and II dendritic cell vaccination trials, of whom 9 were newly diagnosed and 6 had recurrent disease. Patients received autologous tumor lysate-pulsed dendritic cell vaccination between about 2002 and 2013. The vaccine was prepared from monocyte-derived dendritic cells that were cultured for roughly seven days with IL-4 and GM-CSF and then pulsed overnight with autologous tumor lysate. Each patient got three intradermal injections of the dendritic cell vaccine, spaced at biweekly intervals, in the arm below the axilla. In glioblastoma patients vaccinated with dendritic cells, deep sequencing of TCR beta CDR3 regions served to measure the amount of tumor-infiltrating lymphocytes and to compare repertoires between tumor and blood. TCR sequencing metrics, including TIL content and tumor-blood repertoire overlap, were correlated with survival after dendritic cell vaccination.

Trimming leaves V shorter by 4 bases and J shorter by 0 bases, with the junction holding 3 bases beyond the gene matches. Measured from the cysteine to the phenylalanine, the CDR3 is 14 residues long. Only the CDR3 part of the read is kept: 42 bases, read in frame from the first base. The germline V gene encodes CDR1 WSHSY and CDR2 SAAADI. For this clone: Its specific antigen is unknown. Per-nucleotide qualities are absent, and no much larger clonotype sits a single base away.

Results the study describes overall, beyond this receptor: TCR clonality showed no direct relationship with survival, which suggests that a diverse polyclonal response may be important. The cohort was small and heterogeneous, only a few patients had full blood and tumor sets, and even fewer had initial-recurrent tumor pairs. After dendritic cell vaccination, a higher estimated pretreatment TIL content predicted longer time to progression and longer overall survival. The three-group TCR overlap response model was characterized as speculative, and prospective validation of the model was stated to be required.

Using the immunoSEQ assay, TCRB CDR3 regions were amplified from roughly 2 micrograms of genomic DNA, or from all available DNA when less than that was on hand. The multiplex PCR employed 60 forward primers targeting TCR V beta segments and 13 reverse primers targeting J beta segments. To estimate the number of reads per starting template, synthetic control templates were added to each sample at limiting dilution. The Illumina HiSeq System generated sequencing reads of 87 bp. The source study handled its data this way. PCR and sequencing errors were removed by a nearest neighbor algorithm that merged closely related sequences. TCR overlap was defined as the percentage of unique tumor TCR beta sequences that were also present in the same patient's peripheral blood. TCRdb stores this immuneACCESS table with in-frame sequences only. Part of the clones is absent; in the studies checked, under half of the shortfall reflects unresolved V genes, and no reason is known for the rest. V, J and clone size derive from that table, while D and trimming were established from the DNA sequence. In this sample the table shows more than 95,000 clones, around 80% of which occur a single time. The ten largest clones add up to 5% to 7% of the sample.

In the paper's terms, the time point label means: after dendritic cell vaccination, including at tumor progression/relapse. Patients were selected on the basis of adequate residual fresh-frozen tumor tissue and more than two years of available survival data. Although molecular status otherwise differed among the glioblastoma patients, no patient had an isocitrate dehydrogenase mutation. PBMC were collected before vaccination, two weeks after the third vaccination, and at tumor progression when it occurred. The Qiagen DNeasy Blood extraction Kit was used to extract genomic DNA. This material consisted of blood, taken after dendritic cell vaccination. The sequence came from a human donor with glioblastoma. Here the chain combines TRBV10-2 and TRBJ2-7; 7 bases in the junction line up with TRBD1. The CDR3 here reads CASSAGGGSYEQYF. The nucleotide sequence reads as follows: TGCGCCAGCAGTGCAGGGGGTGGCTCCTACGAGCAGTACTTC.